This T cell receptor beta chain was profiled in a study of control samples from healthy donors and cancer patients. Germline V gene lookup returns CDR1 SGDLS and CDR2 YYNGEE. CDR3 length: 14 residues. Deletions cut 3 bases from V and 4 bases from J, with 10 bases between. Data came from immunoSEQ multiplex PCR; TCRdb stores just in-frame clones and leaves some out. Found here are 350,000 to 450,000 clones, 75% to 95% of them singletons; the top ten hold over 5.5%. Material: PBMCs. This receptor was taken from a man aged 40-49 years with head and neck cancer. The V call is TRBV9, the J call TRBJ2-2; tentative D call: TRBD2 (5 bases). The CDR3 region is CASSEDSGTGELFF. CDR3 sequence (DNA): TGTGCCAGCAGCGAGGACTCAGGCACCGGGGAGCTGTTTTTT.